What follows are 27 T cell receptor beta chains derived from one specimen sequenced in a study of T cell clones after liver transplantation. Sequenced by immunoSEQ multiplex PCR; TCRdb stores in-frame clones only, minus some. The table has around 15,000 clones, approximately 86% seen once. Specimen: CD8+ T cells from blood, collected around 44 months after liver transplant. These receptors originate from a human patient who received a liver transplant. Some T cells could come from the graft donor.

The CDR3 DNA is TGTGCCAGCAGTTTCAGCGGCTACTCCTACGAGCAGTACTTC. It encodes CASSFSGYSYEQYF. The chain employs TRBV27 and TRBJ2-7, with D perhaps TRBD2 (5 bases). V lost 3 bases and J lost 0, with 9 bases in between. Germline loops: CDR1 MNHEY, CDR2 SMNVEV (reference sequence). This CDR3 is 14 amino acids long.

The CDR3: CSVQGGTDSGNTIYF. CDR3 nucleotide sequence: TGCAGCGTTCAAGGGGGGACTGACTCTGGAAACACCATATATTTT. The chain is built from TRBV29-1 and TRBJ1-3, with D maybe TRBD1 (6 bases). Trimming took off 5 bases at V and 0 bases at J, with 14 bases between the two ends. In germline, CDR1 is SQVTM, CDR2 ANQGSEA. This CDR3 has 15 residues.

The chain links TRBV7-4 to TRBJ1-2; no firm D call. With 5 bases removed from V and 6 bases from J, the gap between germline ends came to 13 bases. Germline CDR1 SGHVT, CDR2 SQSDAQ. The CDR3 runs to 13 residues. CDR3 residues: CASSPGEVDGYTF. DNA of the CDR3: TGTGCCAGCAGCCCCGGCGAAGTGGATGGCTACACCTTC. Full variable domain (outside the CDR3, taken from reference TRBV7-4 and TRBJ1-2): GAGVSQSPRYKVAKRGRDVALRCDSISGHVTLYWYRQTLGQGSEVLTYSQSDAQRDKSGRPSGRFSAERPERSVSTLKIQRTEQGDSAVYLCASSPGEVDGYTFGSGTRLTVV.

DNA for the CDR3: TGCGCCAGCAGCCAACACCAGAGCAATAGCAATCAGCCCCAGCATTTT. It is translated as CASSQHQSNSNQPQHF. This chain links TRBV4-1 with TRBJ1-5; D unclear. Germline-derived CDR1 and CDR2 are MGHRA and YSYEKL. CDR3 length equals 16 residues. Trimming took 2 bases from V and 0 from J, leaving 11 bases between them.

The V and J genes are TRBV27 and TRBJ2-1, with 16 bases matching TRBD2. The ends lost 7 bases at V and 4 bases at J; junction bases unmatched: 7. The CDR3 totals 17 residues. Germline V CDR1 and CDR2: MNHEY, SMNVEV (reference sequence). The CDR3 DNA reads TGTGCCAGCACCCGGGGACTAGCGGGAGGGATATACAATGAGCAGTTCTTC. Translating gives CASTRGLAGGIYNEQFF.

Worth noting for this clone: A junction end diverges from the germline sequence, so it may reflect a read error. This chain joins TRBV2 and TRBJ2-6; 8 bases align to TRBD1. This CDR3 is 16 amino acids long. Germline V gene sequence: CDR1 SNHLY, CDR2 FYNNEI. The CDR3 bases are TGTGCCAGCAGCGAGAGGACAGGGTTTGGGGACAACGTCCTGACTTTC. Translated: CASSERTGFGDNVLTF.

This sequence joins TRBV6-1 and TRBJ1-1; no clear D gene. Deletions cut 3 bases from V and 2 bases from J, with 7 bases between. Per germline, CDR1 MNHNS and CDR2 SASEGT. There are 13 residues in the CDR3. CDR3 nucleotides: TGTGCCAGCAGTGATCTGGGCAACACTGAAGCTTTCTTT. It translates to CASSDLGNTEAFF.

The V call is TRBV30, the J call TRBJ2-7, with a tentative D call TRBD1 (7 bases). The germline V gene has CDR1 GTSNPN and CDR2 SVGIG (reference sequence). The CDR3 spans 11 residues. With 3 bases removed from V and 6 bases from J, the gap between germline ends came to 9 bases. This CDR3 is CAWSQGGEQYF. The CDR3 coding sequence is TGTGCCTGGAGCCAGGGGGGCGAGCAGTACTTC.

The chain links TRBV4-1 to TRBJ2-7; 8 bases align to TRBD2. V shed 3 bases, J shed 0 bases, and the junction held 4 bases outside the gene matches. There are 15 residues in the CDR3. Germline V gene data show CDR1 as MGHRA and CDR2 as YSYEKL. CDR3 residues: CASSQTGGVSYEQYF. As DNA, the CDR3 is TGCGCCAGCAGCCAGACGGGGGGGGTCTCCTACGAGCAGTACTTC.

The V call is TRBV27, the J call TRBJ1-3, with D hard to call. Per the germline V gene, CDR1 is MNHEY and CDR2 is SMNVEV (reference sequence). The CDR3 has 15 amino acids. Trimming removed 5 bases at V and 0 bases at J, with 11 bases between. CDR3 sequence reads: CASSPGPNSGNTIYF. The CDR3 nucleotides are TGTGCCAGCAGTCCCGGACCGAACTCTGGAAACACCATATATTTT.

CDR3 protein: CASKDRDGGSAPAF. The CDR3 coding sequence is TGTGCCAGCAAAGACCGGGATGGGGGGTCAGCCCCAGCATTT. The chain employs TRBV21-1 and TRBJ1-5. TRBV21-1 constitutes a pseudogene. The CDR3 totals 14 residues.

The V and J genes are TRBV27 and TRBJ1-2; D might be TRBD1 (6 bases). The V gene lost 6 bases and the J gene lost 4 bases, with 18 bases spanning the gap. Germline values: CDR1 MNHEY, CDR2 SMNVEV (reference sequence). The CDR3 runs 15 residues. CDR3 residues: CASRDRQVDFYGYTF. The CDR3 DNA is TGTGCCAGCAGAGATAGACAGGTCGATTTCTATGGCTACACCTTC.

Only a few counts were recorded for this clone. The chain carries TRBV19 and TRBJ1-6, with a possible D match to TRBD1 (5 bases). The CDR3 has 13 amino acids. The V end lost 8 bases, the J end lost 7 bases, and 12 bases lay between the germline ends. Looked up from germline, CDR1 is LNHDA and CDR2 is SQIVND (reference sequence). The CDR3 here is CASAGPGNSPLHF. CDR3 nucleotide sequence: TGTGCCAGTGCGGGGCCGGGGAATTCACCCCTCCACTTT. Together with reference TRBV19 and TRBJ1-6, the CDR3 gives the full variable domain: DGGITQSPKYLFRKEGQNVTLSCEQNLNHDAMYWYRQDPGQGLRLIYYSQIVNDFQKGDIAEGYSVSREKKESFPLTVTSAQKNPTAFYLCASAGPGNSPLHFGNGTRLTVT.

This clone has more than one count but fewer than ten. V and J are TRBV2 and TRBJ2-2; 9 bases fit TRBD2. Trimming took 6 bases from V and 0 from J; bases not matched to a gene: 2. The CDR3 consists of 15 residues. CDR1 is SNHLY, CDR2 FYNNEI, per germline. The CDR3 DNA follows: TGTGCCAGCAGCTCTAGCGGGACGAACACCGGGGAGCTGTTTTTT. The encoded protein is CASSSSGTNTGELFF.

This clone qualifies as medium-sized. The chain joins TRBV5-6 to TRBJ2-1, with no clear D. Germline CDR1 is SGHDT and CDR2 is YYEEEE. The V and J ends lost 7 bases and 3 bases respectively, with 8 bases between them. The CDR3 totals 12 residues. CDR3 sequence (DNA): TGTGCCAGCCCCTGGAGCTACAATGAGCAGTTCTTC. It translates to CASPWSYNEQFF.

The rearrangement uses TRBV6-1 and TRBJ1-5, with D possibly matching TRBD1 (5 bases). Germline V lookup: CDR1 MNHNS, CDR2 SASEGT. The CDR3 length is 13 residues. The ends were cut back, 3 bases at V and 6 bases at J, with 9 bases in the middle. DNA of the CDR3: TGTGCCAGCAGTGATGGGGGGGGTCAGCCCCAGCATTTT. Encoded protein: CASSDGGGQPQHF.

This clone is large (0.1 to 1%). The CDR3 protein is CASSKGGTPLKNTEAFF. The CDR3 DNA reads as TGTGCCAGCAGCAAAGGAGGGACACCACTTAAGAACACTGAAGCTTTCTTT. J is TRBJ1-1 and V is TRBV27; D possibly corresponds to TRBD1 (6 bases). Trimming removed 6 bases from V and 1 base from J, with 21 bases in between. The CDR3 spans 17 residues. The germline gives CDR1 MNHEY, CDR2 SMNVEV (reference sequence).

V gene TRBV28 combines with J gene TRBJ1-2; 7 bases line up with TRBD1. CDR1 and CDR2 (germline): MDHEN, SYDVKM. J gave up 5 bases and V 6 bases, and 6 bases lay outside the gene matches. This CDR3 spans 13 amino acids. CDR3 sequence reads: CASRFRGAYGYTF. As DNA, the CDR3 is TGTGCCAGCAGATTCAGGGGGGCATATGGCTACACCTTC.

The chain carries TRBV5-1 and TRBJ1-4, with 7 nucleotides matching TRBD1. The CDR3 length is 14 residues. Trimming at V came to 3 bases and at J to 4 bases, leaving 3 bases not matched to a gene. Germline CDR1 is SGHRS and CDR2 is YFSETQ. The CDR3 loop reads CASSSDRVNEKLFF. Written as DNA, the CDR3 is TGCGCCAGCAGCTCCGACAGGGTTAATGAAAAACTGTTTTTT. Complete variable domain (other parts from reference TRBV5-1 and TRBJ1-4): KAGVTQTPRYLIKTRGQQVTLSCSPISGHRSVSWYQQTPGQGLQFLFEYFSETQRNKGNFPGRFSGRQFSNSRSEMNVSTLELGDSALYLCASSSDRVNEKLFFGSGTQLSVL.

The V gene is TRBV30, the J gene TRBJ2-7; maybe TRBD1 (5 bases). In germline, CDR1 is GTSNPN, CDR2 SVGIG (reference sequence). This CDR3 is built from 12 residues. Trimming stripped 2 bases from V and 2 bases from J, with 7 bases between. The CDR3 DNA sequence: TGTGCCTGGAGTTTAGGGGCCTACGAGCAGTACTTC. Its translation: CAWSLGAYEQYF.

This sequence joins TRBV2 and TRBJ2-4; 11 bases are shared with TRBD1. In germline, CDR1 is SNHLY, CDR2 FYNNEI. This CDR3 contains 15 residues. V was pared by 5 bases and J by 6 bases, with 6 bases of the junction left unmatched. CDR3 sequence (DNA): TGTGCCAGCAGTTACTCCGGGACAGGGGGAAACATTCAGTACTTC. Protein sequence: CASSYSGTGGNIQYF.

This clone was picked up one time. The chain uses TRBV14 and TRBJ2-7; D unclear. The V gene's germline CDR1 is SGHDN and CDR2 FVKESK. The CDR3 totals 14 residues. Deletions cut 3 bases from V and 1 base from J, with 10 bases between. CDR3 nucleotide sequence: TGTGCCAGCAGCCATAAATATGGATCCTACGAGCAGTACTTC. Protein sequence: CASSHKYGSYEQYF.

The chain carries TRBV27 and TRBJ2-1; TRBD2 is a possible D gene (6 bases). The CDR3 length is 16 residues. Per the germline V gene, CDR1 is MNHEY and CDR2 is SMNVEV (reference sequence). The V end lost 2 bases, the J end lost 5 bases, and 16 bases lay between the germline ends. CDR3 in amino acids: CASSLMWEEWDNEQFF. The CDR3 DNA sequence: TGTGCCAGCAGTTTAATGTGGGAGGAGTGGGACAATGAGCAGTTCTTC.

The J gene is TRBJ1-1, the V gene TRBV6-5; D is unresolved. Germline V CDR1 and CDR2: MNHEY, SVGAGI. The CDR3 totals 12 residues. Trimming took off 2 bases at V and 4 bases at J, with 5 bases between the two ends. The CDR3 here is CASSYVTTEAFF. CDR3 in DNA: TGTGCCAGCAGTTACGTGACCACTGAAGCTTTCTTT.

By share of the sample, this clone is medium-sized (0.01 to 0.1%). V gene TRBV27 combines with J gene TRBJ2-7; no definite D call. The CDR3 spans 13 residues. The germline V gene encodes CDR1 MNHEY and CDR2 SMNVEV (reference sequence). V gave up 8 bases and J gave up 1 base, with 12 bases separating them. CDR3 sequence: CASSPALSYEQYF. CDR3 in DNA: TGTGCCAGCTCCCCGGCCCTATCCTACGAGCAGTACTTC.

V gene TRBV27 combines with J gene TRBJ2-3, with D tentatively TRBD2 (5 bases). CDR1 and CDR2 from the germline V gene are MNHEY and SMNVEV (reference sequence). The CDR3 has 14 amino acids. Deletions cut 3 bases from V and 5 bases from J, with 12 bases between. CDR3 coding DNA: TGTGCCAGCAGTTTTGGACTGGCATTAGATACGCAGTATTTT. The encoded protein is CASSFGLALDTQYF.

This chain connects TRBV27 to TRBJ2-7; unclear D gene. Germline V gives CDR1 MNHEY, CDR2 SMNVEV (reference sequence). Trimming took 4 bases from V and 7 from J, leaving 8 bases between them. CDR3 size: 11 residues. Written as DNA, the CDR3 is TGTGCCAGCAGTTACCTAGGGGAGCAGTACTTC. Translated, it gives CASSYLGEQYF.